These 13 T cell receptor beta chains share one sample of origin, sequenced in a study of vaccination and CD4 T cells after COVID-19. Specified treatment: approximately 10-day PBMC culture with coronavirus spike peptide pools or control peptides (ViraFEST assay). For these receptors, no antigen is known. Oncomine TCR Beta short-read sequencing was applied to DNA from cultured CD4+ T cells. One entry per CDR3 protein, called by TCRdb with MiXCR from the PCR reads. This sample has 8,400 or so distinct CDR3 sequences, with roughly half found just once. The sequenced material came from CD4+ T cells from blood, cultured in vitro. All receptors come from a human donor who had recovered from COVID-19.

The CDR3 is CASSYTLPGETQYF. DNA for the CDR3: TGCGCCAGCAGCTATACCCTCCCCGGAGAGACCCAGTACTTC. The chain employs TRBV5-1 and TRBJ2-5; no clear D. V was shortened by 3 bases and J by 4 bases, with 13 bases between the two germline ends. The length of the CDR3 is 14 residues. Germline lookup yields CDR1 SGHRS and CDR2 YFSETQ. Full variable domain (remainder filled in from reference TRBV5-1 and TRBJ2-5): KAGVTQTPRYLIKTRGQQVTLSCSPISGHRSVSWYQQTPGQGLQFLFEYFSETQRNKGNFPGRFSGRQFSNSRSEMNVSTLELGDSALYLCASSYTLPGETQYFGPGTRLLVL.

This chain joins TRBV20-1 and TRBJ1-6, with TRBD1 as a possible D gene (5 bases). This CDR3 has 14 amino acids. Germline V gene data show CDR1 as DFQATT and CDR2 as SNEGSKA (reference sequence). The CDR3 region is CSRGSGSYNSPLHF. In nucleotides, the CDR3 is TGCAGCCGGGGCTCGGGGTCCTATAATTCACCCCTCCACTTT.

V is TRBV7-2 and J is TRBJ1-1, with TRBD1 as a possible D gene (5 bases). The V gene lost 4 bases and the J gene lost 1 base, with 10 bases spanning the gap. From germline, CDR1 is SGHTA and CDR2 FQGNSA. There are 14 residues in the CDR3. The chain's CDR3 is CASSWDEGNTEAFF. The CDR3 region has the DNA TGTGCCAGCAGCTGGGACGAGGGGAACACTGAAGCTTTCTTT.

This clonotype ranks as medium-sized. The chain couples TRBV7-2 to TRBJ1-5; weak D call: TRBD1 (6 bases). Germline-derived CDR1 and CDR2 are SGHTA and FQGNSA. V was shortened by 8 bases and J by 7 bases, with 15 bases between the two germline ends. This CDR3 region has 13 residues. CDR3 nucleotide sequence: TGTGCCAGCGGCGTGAGGGGACAACAGCCCCAGCATTTT. Amino acids: CASGVRGQQPQHF.

This clonotype has more than one count but fewer than ten. The chain carries TRBV6-1 and TRBJ1-5; D is undetermined. CDR1 and CDR2 (germline): MNHNS, SASEGT. The CDR3 has 21 amino acids. Trimming took off 5 bases at V and 0 bases at J, with 29 bases between the two ends. The CDR3 region has the DNA TGTGCCAGCAGTCCCCGGTTCCCGGAGGGCGGGCCTTCCTATAGCAATCAGCCCCAGCATTTT. This sequence encodes CASSPRFPEGGPSYSNQPQHF.

This clonotype came up once. The V call is TRBV6-5, the J call TRBJ2-1, with D hard to call. This CDR3 has 17 amino acids. V shed 0 bases and J shed 1 base, with 13 bases lying between them. Germline CDR1 is MNHEY and CDR2 is SVGAGI. The CDR3 DNA is TGTGCCAGCAGTTACTCGATAATGGCACGATCCTACAATGAGCAGTTCTTC. It is translated as CASSYSIMARSYNEQFF.

The chain employs TRBV2 and TRBJ1-1; the match to TRBD1 covers 8 bases. CDR1 is SNHLY and CDR2 is FYNNEI in the germline V gene. The CDR3 contains 15 residues. V was pared by 6 bases and J by 1 base, with 7 bases of the junction left unmatched. The CDR3 is CASRGGGTGNTEAFF. In nucleotides, the CDR3 is TGTGCCAGCAGAGGAGGGGGGACAGGGAACACTGAAGCTTTCTTT.

This sequence joins TRBV19 and TRBJ1-6; D unclear. Trimming removed 3 bases at V and 3 bases at J, with 3 bases between. CDR1 and CDR2 from the germline V gene are LNHDA and SQIVND (reference sequence). The CDR3 is made up of 13 amino acids. Here the CDR3 reads CASSIGYNSPLHF. DNA of the CDR3: TGTGCCAGTAGTATCGGCTATAATTCACCCCTCCACTTT.

The chain carries TRBV27 and TRBJ2-1; D is unclear. CDR1 and CDR2 from the germline V gene are MNHEY and SMNVEV (reference sequence). Trimming removed 5 bases from V and 12 bases from J, with 11 bases in between. The length of the CDR3 is 11 residues. The CDR3 is CASSPHPPQFF. The CDR3 DNA follows: TGTGCCAGCAGTCCCCACCCCCCGCAGTTCTTC.

The CDR3 DNA is TGTGCCAGCAGTTACGGCGGGCAGGGGGCGAGGAAACTGTTTTTT. Translated: CASSYGGQGARKLFF. The chain has TRBV6-5 and TRBJ1-4, with 8 bases identical to TRBD1. The CDR3 spans 15 residues. V gave up 2 bases and J gave up 11 bases; unmatched junction bases: 10. Germline values: CDR1 MNHEY, CDR2 SVGAGI.

V and J are TRBV7-9 and TRBJ2-4; maybe TRBD1 (5 bases). This CDR3 is 16 amino acids long. CDR1 is SEHNR, CDR2 FQNEAQ, per germline (reference sequence). V dropped 4 bases and J dropped 4 bases, with 17 bases sitting between them. CDR3 nucleotide sequence: TGTGCCAGCAGCTCCCCGCCCGGCCAGGGAAAAAACATTCAGTACTTC. Encoded protein: CASSSPPGQGKNIQYF.

This chain links TRBV18 with TRBJ1-2; perhaps TRBD1 as D (5 bases). Germline V gene lookup returns CDR1 KGHSH and CDR2 LQKENI. The length of the CDR3 is 17 residues. Between the trimmed V and J ends, which lost 2 bases and 8 bases, there was a span of 24 bases. The CDR3 spells CASSPGFGTHLGEGYTF. CDR3 bases: TGTGCCAGCTCACCAGGTTTCGGGACGCACCTTGGGGAGGGCTACACCTTC.

J is TRBJ2-1 and V is TRBV11-3, with 9 bases matching TRBD2. Per the germline V gene, CDR1 is SGHNT and CDR2 is YENEEA. V shed 1 base, J shed 9 bases, and the junction held 13 bases outside the gene matches. CDR3 length: 17 amino acids. CDR3 amino acids: CASSLGWVAGEHSEQFF. DNA for the CDR3: TGTGCCAGCAGCTTAGGGTGGGTAGCGGGAGAACACAGTGAGCAGTTCTTC.